The 24 T cell receptor beta chains below all came from one sample that was sequenced in a study of neurological immune-mediated disorders. Noted time point: longitudinal time-point 2. Using its own MiXCR run on the 5' RACE reads, TCRdb lists one record per CDR3 protein. The sample contains roughly 34,000 distinct CDR3 sequences, more than 10% of which appear only once. The sample comprised PBMCs. All receptors derive from a middle-aged woman in good health.

In this sample, this clonotype turned up many times. The chain employs TRBV7-8 and TRBJ1-6; no clear D. V was pared by 2 bases and J by 7 bases, with 3 bases between. Germline V gene lookup returns CDR1 SGHVS and CDR2 FQNEAQ. The CDR3 has 12 residues. This chain's CDR3 is CASSLPNSPLHF. CDR3 DNA sequence: TGTGCCAGCAGCTTACCAAATTCACCCCTCCACTTT.

This clonotype was counted at least ten times. The rearrangement joins TRBV5-1 to TRBJ2-5; 7 nucleotides align to TRBD2. There are 13 residues in the CDR3. Germline V lookup: CDR1 SGHRS, CDR2 YFSETQ. V lost 4 bases and J lost 5; bases outside the gene matches: 5. In nucleotides, the CDR3 is TGCGCCAGCAGCCTAAGCGGGGTTGAGACCCAGTACTTC. Its protein is CASSLSGVETQYF.

This clonotype was seen repeatedly, ten times or more. The chain is built from TRBV20-1 and TRBJ1-1; D call uncertain. Germline CDR1 is DFQATT and CDR2 is SNEGSKA (reference sequence). V shed 6 bases and J shed 0 bases, with 8 bases lying between them. This CDR3 region has 12 residues. The CDR3 here is CSAAVMNTEAFF. The CDR3 DNA follows: TGCAGTGCCGCAGTAATGAACACTGAAGCTTTCTTT.

J is TRBJ2-2 and V is TRBV4-2, with D perhaps matching TRBD1 (5 bases). The V and J ends lost 0 bases and 2 bases respectively, with 13 bases between them. Germline CDR1 LGHNA, CDR2 YNFKEQ. The CDR3 contains 17 residues. The CDR3, as DNA: TGTGCCAGCAGCCAAGATTCTGGGGCGTCTAACACCGGGGAGCTGTTTTTT. It codes for CASSQDSGASNTGELFF.

The chain carries TRBV6-2 or TRBV6-3 and TRBJ1-1; TRBD1 might be the D (5 bases). V gave up 6 bases and J gave up 0 bases, with 14 bases separating them. CDR3 length equals 15 residues. Per the germline V gene, CDR1 is MNHEY and CDR2 is SVGEGT. CDR3 protein: CASRGTVSLNTEAFF. DNA of the CDR3: TGTGCCAGCAGAGGGACGGTTAGTCTGAACACTGAAGCTTTCTTT.

In this sample, this clonotype turned up a few times. The V call is TRBV7-2, the J call TRBJ2-7; perhaps TRBD1 as D (5 bases). V was shortened by 0 bases and J by 2 bases, with 17 bases between the two germline ends. From germline, CDR1 is SGHTA and CDR2 FQGNSA. The CDR3 is 17 amino acids. CDR3 DNA: TGTGCCAGCAGCTTAGCTTCAGGGCCTGGGGTACCCTACGAGCAGTACTTC. Protein sequence: CASSLASGPGVPYEQYF.

This clonotype was seen ten or more times. V usage is TRBV30 and J usage is TRBJ1-2; perhaps TRBD1 as D (6 bases). Trimming removed 5 bases from V and 3 bases from J, with 16 bases in between. Germline lookup yields CDR1 GTSNPN and CDR2 SVGIG (reference sequence). The CDR3 loop spans 14 amino acids. The CDR3 DNA reads TGTGCCTGGGAAGGAACAGGGAGCTACTATGGCTACACCTTC. Its translation: CAWEGTGSYYGYTF.

This chain connects TRBV12-3 or TRBV12-4 to TRBJ2-7; D gene unclear. This CDR3 comprises 13 residues. Trimming shortened V by 3 bases and J by 0 bases, and 6 bases separated the two germline ends. Here the CDR3 reads CASSLLSSYEQYF. CDR3 DNA: TGTGCCAGCAGTTTGCTGAGCTCCTACGAGCAGTACTTC.

To note about this clonotype: One end of the junction fails to match germline, which may point to a read error. The CDR3 reads CDSSLGGNSEAETQYF. For the CDR3, the DNA is TGCGACAGCAGCTTGGGGGGGAACTCGGAGGCAGAGACCCAGTACTTC. This chain joins TRBV5-1 and TRBJ2-5, with 7 bases fitting TRBD2. The CDR3 extends over 16 amino acids. Germline assignment: CDR1 SGHRS and CDR2 YFSETQ.

This clonotype was picked up many times. The CDR3 bases are TGCGCCAGCAGCTTGGGGTCAGCGAACTCTGGAAACACCATATATTTT. Its protein is CASSLGSANSGNTIYF. J is TRBJ1-3 and V is TRBV5-1; D is unresolved. This CDR3 is 16 amino acids long. Trimming removed 0 bases from V and 0 bases from J, with 10 bases in between. Germline V lookup: CDR1 SGHRS, CDR2 YFSETQ.

This clonotype has ten or more counts. V usage is TRBV29-1 and J usage is TRBJ1-1; the match to TRBD1 covers 8 bases. Trimming took 3 bases from V and 2 from J; bases not matched to a gene: 5. Germline loops: CDR1 SQVTM, CDR2 ANQGSEA. The CDR3 extends over 14 amino acids. CDR3 nucleotides: TGCAGCGTTGAGGCAGGGGGCAGTAACACTGAAGCTTTCTTT. It encodes CSVEAGGSNTEAFF.

Many counts were recorded for this clonotype. This chain uses TRBV5-1 with TRBJ1-1, with D unclear. CDR1 and CDR2 from the germline V gene are SGHRS and YFSETQ. CDR3 length: 14 residues. V shed 2 bases and J shed 4 bases, with 12 bases lying between them. The CDR3 coding sequence is TGCGCCAGCAGCTTTCAAGGCCCAGGCACTGAAGCTTTCTTT. It yields the protein CASSFQGPGTEAFF.

This clonotype was counted ten times or more. V usage is TRBV7-9 and J usage is TRBJ2-1, with 12 bases that match TRBD2. V trimming: 4 bases; J trimming: 6 bases; junction bases outside the gene matches: 10. This CDR3 is built from 17 residues. The germline V gene encodes CDR1 SEHNR and CDR2 FQNEAQ (reference sequence). This CDR3 is CASSSRLAGVIPNEQFF. DNA for the CDR3: TGTGCCAGCAGCTCCCGACTAGCGGGGGTGATTCCCAATGAGCAGTTCTTC. The whole variable domain, filled in from reference TRBV7-9 and TRBJ2-1, reads DTGVSQNPRHKITKRGQNVTFRCDPISEHNRLYWYRQTLGQGPEFLTYFQNEAQLEKSRLLSDRFSAERPKGSFSTLEIQRTEQGDSAMYLCASSSRLAGVIPNEQFFGPGTRLTVL.

Worth noting for this clonotype: One end of the junction is discordant with germline, which a read error may explain. DNA for the CDR3: TGTGCCAGCAGCTGGAAGGGGATGGACACCGGGGAGTTGTTTTTT. Protein: CASSWKGMDTGELFF. The chain recombines TRBV7-2 with TRBJ2-2; D possibly matches TRBD1 or TRBD2 (5 bases each). The CDR3 loop spans 15 amino acids. The V gene's germline CDR1 is SGHTA and CDR2 FQGNSA.

This clonotype was seen many times. The chain has TRBV5-1 and TRBJ2-1; no reliable D call. CDR1 and CDR2 (germline): SGHRS, YFSETQ. The V gene lost 2 bases and the J gene lost 8 bases, with 5 bases spanning the gap. The CDR3 contains 11 residues. CDR3 in DNA: TGCGCCAGCAGCTTAGGCTATGAGCAGTTCTTC. Its protein product is CASSLGYEQFF. The variable domain in full, with the rest retrieved from reference TRBV5-1 and TRBJ2-1, is KAGVTQTPRYLIKTRGQQVTLSCSPISGHRSVSWYQQTPGQGLQFLFEYFSETQRNKGNFPGRFSGRQFSNSRSEMNVSTLELGDSALYLCASSLGYEQFFGPGTRLTVL.

The sample holds many counts of this clonotype. This rearrangement joins TRBV5-6 to TRBJ2-2, with 8 bases identical to TRBD2. Germline-derived CDR1 and CDR2 are SGHDT and YYEEEE. The CDR3 is 16 amino acids. Trimming took 1 base from V and 3 from J; bases not matched to a gene: 5. The DNA for the CDR3 is TGTGCCAGCAGCTTGACACTAGCGGCTTACACCGGGGAGCTGTTTTTT. Amino acids: CASSLTLAAYTGELFF.

This clonotype was counted many times. The chain is built from TRBV5-1 and TRBJ2-5; D ambiguous. Trimming cost V 2 bases and J 4 bases, with 12 bases left between them. This CDR3 contains 14 residues. Germline V lookup: CDR1 SGHRS, CDR2 YFSETQ. CDR3 protein: CASSFWGSGETQYF. CDR3 coding DNA: TGCGCCAGCAGCTTTTGGGGATCAGGAGAGACCCAGTACTTC. Drawing the rest from reference TRBV5-1 and TRBJ2-5, the complete variable domain is KAGVTQTPRYLIKTRGQQVTLSCSPISGHRSVSWYQQTPGQGLQFLFEYFSETQRNKGNFPGRFSGRQFSNSRSEMNVSTLELGDSALYLCASSFWGSGETQYFGPGTRLLVL.

There are many counts of this clonotype. The chain has TRBV5-1 and TRBJ2-2, with TRBD2 matching 7 bases. J gave up 5 bases and V 4 bases, and 11 bases lay outside the gene matches. The CDR3 spans 16 residues. CDR1 and CDR2 (germline): SGHRS, YFSETQ. The CDR3 region has the DNA TGCGCCAGCAGCCCGATCGAGATGGGGGGGACCGGGGAGCTGTTTTTT. This encodes CASSPIEMGGTGELFF.

This clonotype showed up many times. The chain carries TRBV19 and TRBJ1-2; no firm D call. V lost 9 bases, J lost 1 base, and 6 bases lay in between. Germline V CDR1 and CDR2: LNHDA, SQIVND (reference sequence). This CDR3 spans 11 amino acids. This chain's CDR3 is CARPGNYGYTF. The CDR3 DNA reads as TGTGCCAGGCCGGGTAACTATGGCTACACCTTC.

This clonotype was detected many times. This chain connects TRBV5-1 to TRBJ2-7, with D perhaps TRBD1 (5 bases). V was cut by 5 bases and J by 2 bases, with 14 bases left in between. The germline gives CDR1 SGHRS, CDR2 YFSETQ. The CDR3 runs 14 residues. The DNA of the CDR3 is TGCGCCAGCAGACAGGATCCAGGGCCCTACGAGCAGTACTTC. It codes for CASRQDPGPYEQYF.

This clonotype was seen repeatedly, ten times or more. V and J are TRBV12-3 or TRBV12-4 and TRBJ2-3, with 7 nucleotides matching TRBD2. The CDR3 runs 14 residues. V shed 5 bases and J 4 bases; nucleotides not matched to a gene: 6. The CDR3 nucleotides read TGTGCCAGCAGTACCTCCCGGGGGGCAGATACGCAGTATTTT. Its translation is CASSTSRGADTQYF.

This clonotype was seen ten or more times. The CDR3 loop is CAISESRGQGAGYGYTF. The CDR3 DNA follows: TGTGCCATCAGTGAGTCCCGCGGACAGGGGGCTGGTTATGGCTACACCTTC. The V gene is TRBV10-3, the J gene TRBJ1-2, with 11 bases aligning to TRBD1. The germline V gene has CDR1 ENHRY and CDR2 SYGVKD. The trim removed 0 bases at V and 5 bases at J, leaving 8 bases unmatched. The CDR3 contains 17 residues.

This clonotype was detected many times. The gene calls are TRBV6-5 and TRBJ2-7; D is perhaps TRBD1 (5 bases). The CDR3 loop spans 13 amino acids. Trimming took off 6 bases at V and 3 bases at J, with 12 bases between the two ends. The germline V gene has CDR1 MNHEY and CDR2 SVGAGI. The CDR3 protein is CASRPQANYEQYF. As DNA, the CDR3 is TGTGCCAGCAGACCACAGGCCAACTACGAGCAGTACTTC.

This clonotype was picked up a small number of times. The chain couples TRBV7-9 to TRBJ1-1; 10 bases fit TRBD1. The trim removed 5 bases at V and 1 base at J, leaving 10 bases unmatched. CDR1 and CDR2 from the germline V gene are SEHNR and FQNEAQ (reference sequence). The CDR3 is made up of 17 amino acids. In DNA form, the CDR3 reads TGTGCCAGCAGCGAAACACGGGACAGGGGATGGAACACTGAAGCTTTCTTT. Its protein is CASSETRDRGWNTEAFF.